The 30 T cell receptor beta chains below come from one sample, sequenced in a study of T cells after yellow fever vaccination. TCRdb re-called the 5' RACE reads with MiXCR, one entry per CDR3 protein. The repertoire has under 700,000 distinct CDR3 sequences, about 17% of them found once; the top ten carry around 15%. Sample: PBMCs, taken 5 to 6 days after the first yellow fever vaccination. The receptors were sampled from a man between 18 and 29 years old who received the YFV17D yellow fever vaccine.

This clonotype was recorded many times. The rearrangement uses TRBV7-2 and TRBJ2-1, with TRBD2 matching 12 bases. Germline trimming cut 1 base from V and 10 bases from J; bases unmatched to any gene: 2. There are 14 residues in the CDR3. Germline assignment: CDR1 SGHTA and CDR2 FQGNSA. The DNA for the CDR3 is TGTGCCAGCAGCTTAGAACTAGCGGGGGGAGAGCAGTTCTTC. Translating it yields CASSLELAGGEQFF.

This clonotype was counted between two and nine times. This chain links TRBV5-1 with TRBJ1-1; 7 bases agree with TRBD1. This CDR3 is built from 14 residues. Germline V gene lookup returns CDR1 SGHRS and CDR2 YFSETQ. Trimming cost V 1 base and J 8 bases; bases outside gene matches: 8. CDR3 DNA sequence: TGCGCCAGCAGCTTGCGGGACAGACCTAGAGAAGCTTTCTTT. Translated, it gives CASSLRDRPREAFF.

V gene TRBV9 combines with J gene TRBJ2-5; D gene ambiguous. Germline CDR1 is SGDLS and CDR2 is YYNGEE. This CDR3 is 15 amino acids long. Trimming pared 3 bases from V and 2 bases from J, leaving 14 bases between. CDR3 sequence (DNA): TGTGCCAGCAGCGAGGCCCCCCGGAATCAAGAGACCCAGTACTTC. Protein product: CASSEAPRNQETQYF. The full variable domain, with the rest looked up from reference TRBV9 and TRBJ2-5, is DSGVTQTPKHLITATGQRVTLRCSPRSGDLSVYWYQQSLDQGLQFLIQYYNGEERAKGNILERFSAQQFPDLHSELNLSSLELGDSALYFCASSEAPRNQETQYFGPGTRLLVL.

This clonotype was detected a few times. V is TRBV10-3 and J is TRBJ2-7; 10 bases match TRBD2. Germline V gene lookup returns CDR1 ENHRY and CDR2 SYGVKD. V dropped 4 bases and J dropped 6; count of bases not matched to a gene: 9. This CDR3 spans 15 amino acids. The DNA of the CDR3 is TGTGCCATCAGTGTTCCCAGCGGGGGGGCGGCCGAGCAGTACTTC. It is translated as CAISVPSGGAAEQYF.

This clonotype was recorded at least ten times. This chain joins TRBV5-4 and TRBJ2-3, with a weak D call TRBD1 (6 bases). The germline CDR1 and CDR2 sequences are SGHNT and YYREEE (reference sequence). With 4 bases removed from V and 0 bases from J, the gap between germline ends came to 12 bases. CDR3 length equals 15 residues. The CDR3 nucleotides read TGTGCCAGCAGCCGGGACACAACTAGCACAGATACGCAGTATTTT. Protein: CASSRDTTSTDTQYF.

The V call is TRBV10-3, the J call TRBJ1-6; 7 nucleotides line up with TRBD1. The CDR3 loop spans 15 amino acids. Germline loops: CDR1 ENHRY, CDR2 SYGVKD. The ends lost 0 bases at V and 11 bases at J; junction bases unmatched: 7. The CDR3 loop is CAISESIQGSTPLHF. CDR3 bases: TGTGCCATCAGTGAGTCGATACAGGGGAGCACACCCCTCCACTTT.

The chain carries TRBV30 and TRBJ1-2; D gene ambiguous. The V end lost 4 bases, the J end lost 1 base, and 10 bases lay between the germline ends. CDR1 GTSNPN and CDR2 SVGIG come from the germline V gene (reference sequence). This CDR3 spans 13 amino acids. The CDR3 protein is CAWNDGHNYGYTF. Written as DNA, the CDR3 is TGTGCCTGGAATGATGGCCATAACTATGGCTACACCTTC.

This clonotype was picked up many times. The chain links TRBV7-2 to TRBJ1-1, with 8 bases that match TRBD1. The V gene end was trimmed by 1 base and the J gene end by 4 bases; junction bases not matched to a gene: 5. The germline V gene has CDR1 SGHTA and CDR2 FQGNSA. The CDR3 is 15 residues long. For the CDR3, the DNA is TGTGCCAGCAGCTTAGGACAGGGGCAGATCACTGAAGCTTTCTTT. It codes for CASSLGQGQITEAFF.

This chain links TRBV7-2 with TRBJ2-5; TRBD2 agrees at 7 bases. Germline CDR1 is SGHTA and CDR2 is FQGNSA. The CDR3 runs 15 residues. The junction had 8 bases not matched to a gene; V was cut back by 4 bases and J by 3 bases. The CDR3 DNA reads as TGTGCCAGCAGCTCCATAGGGACTACGAAAGAGACCCAGTACTTC. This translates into CASSSIGTTKETQYF.

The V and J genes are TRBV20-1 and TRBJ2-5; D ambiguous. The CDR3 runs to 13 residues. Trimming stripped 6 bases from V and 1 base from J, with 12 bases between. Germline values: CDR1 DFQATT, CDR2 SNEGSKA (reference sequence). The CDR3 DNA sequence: TGCAGTGCGATGCTGTTCCCCCAAGAGACCCAGTACTTC. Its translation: CSAMLFPQETQYF.

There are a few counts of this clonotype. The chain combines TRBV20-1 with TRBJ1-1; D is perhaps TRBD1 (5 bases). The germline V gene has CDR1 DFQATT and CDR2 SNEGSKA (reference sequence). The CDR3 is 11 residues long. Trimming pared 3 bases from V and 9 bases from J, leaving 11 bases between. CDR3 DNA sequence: TGCAGTGCTAGGGCCCAGGGTAAAGCTTTCTTT. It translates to CSARAQGKAFF.

The CDR3 nucleotides read TGTGCCAGCAGTTCCCAAACTACCGGAGCTTTCTTT. Translated, it gives CASSSQTTGAFF. The chain has TRBV12-3 or TRBV12-4 and TRBJ1-1; D is unclear. Between the trimmed V and J ends, which lost 4 bases and 10 bases, there was a span of 13 bases. CDR3 length: 12 residues.

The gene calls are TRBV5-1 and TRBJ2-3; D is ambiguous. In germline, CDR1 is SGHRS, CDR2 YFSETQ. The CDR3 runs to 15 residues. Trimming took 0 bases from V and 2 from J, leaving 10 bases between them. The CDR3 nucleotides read TGCGCCAGCAGCTTGGCGGCACCATTCACAGATACGCAGTATTTT. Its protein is CASSLAAPFTDTQYF.

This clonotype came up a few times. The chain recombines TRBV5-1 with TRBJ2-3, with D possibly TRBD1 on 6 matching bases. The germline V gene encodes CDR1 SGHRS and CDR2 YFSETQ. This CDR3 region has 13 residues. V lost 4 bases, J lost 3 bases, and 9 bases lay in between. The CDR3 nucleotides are TGCGCCAGCAGCGCCGGGACAACAGATACGCAGTATTTT. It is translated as CASSAGTTDTQYF.

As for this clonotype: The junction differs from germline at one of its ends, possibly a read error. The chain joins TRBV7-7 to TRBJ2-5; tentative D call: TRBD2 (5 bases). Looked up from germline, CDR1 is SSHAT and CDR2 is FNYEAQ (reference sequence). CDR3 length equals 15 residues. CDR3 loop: CASSSTKRREETQYF. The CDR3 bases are TGTGCTAGCAGCTCCACTAAGCGGAGAGAAGAGACCCAGTACTTC. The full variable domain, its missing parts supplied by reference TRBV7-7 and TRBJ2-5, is GAGVSQSPRYKVTKRGQDVTLRCDPISSHATLYWYQQALGQGPEFLTYFNYEAQPDKSGLPSDRFSAERPEGSISTLTIQRTEQRDSAMYRCASSSTKRREETQYFGPGTRLLVL.

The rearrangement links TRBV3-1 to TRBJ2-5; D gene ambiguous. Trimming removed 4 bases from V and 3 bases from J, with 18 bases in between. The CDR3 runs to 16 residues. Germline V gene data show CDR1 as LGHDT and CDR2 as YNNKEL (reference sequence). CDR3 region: CASSPRAGFHKETQYF. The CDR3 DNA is TGTGCCAGCAGCCCCCGTGCCGGGTTTCACAAAGAGACCCAGTACTTC.

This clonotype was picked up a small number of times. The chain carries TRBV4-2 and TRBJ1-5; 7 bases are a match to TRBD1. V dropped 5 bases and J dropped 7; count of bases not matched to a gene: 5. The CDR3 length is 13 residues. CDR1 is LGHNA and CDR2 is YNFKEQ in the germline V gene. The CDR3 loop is CASSAQGWQPQHF. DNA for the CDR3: TGTGCCAGCAGCGCACAGGGGTGGCAGCCCCAGCATTTT.

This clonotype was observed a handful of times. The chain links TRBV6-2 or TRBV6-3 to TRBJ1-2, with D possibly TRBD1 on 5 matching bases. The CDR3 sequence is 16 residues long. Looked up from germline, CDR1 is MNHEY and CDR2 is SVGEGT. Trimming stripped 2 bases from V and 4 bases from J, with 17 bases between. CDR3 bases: TGTGCCAGCAGTTACCCATACCTGACAGAGAGCTATGGCTACACCTTC. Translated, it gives CASSYPYLTESYGYTF.

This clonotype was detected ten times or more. CDR3 in amino acids: CASSQGVGNSPLHF. The CDR3 nucleotides are TGTGCCAGCAGCCAGGGTGTGGGGAATTCACCCCTCCACTTT. The chain couples TRBV12-3 or TRBV12-4 to TRBJ1-6; weak D call: TRBD1 (5 bases). V was pared by 6 bases and J by 7 bases, with 13 bases between. The CDR3 totals 14 residues.

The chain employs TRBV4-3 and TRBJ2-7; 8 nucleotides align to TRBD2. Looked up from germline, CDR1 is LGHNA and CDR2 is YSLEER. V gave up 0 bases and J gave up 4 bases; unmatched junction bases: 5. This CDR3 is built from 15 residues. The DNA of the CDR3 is TGCGCCAGCAGCCAAGATTCGGCTAGCGGGTACGAGCAGTACTTC. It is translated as CASSQDSASGYEQYF.

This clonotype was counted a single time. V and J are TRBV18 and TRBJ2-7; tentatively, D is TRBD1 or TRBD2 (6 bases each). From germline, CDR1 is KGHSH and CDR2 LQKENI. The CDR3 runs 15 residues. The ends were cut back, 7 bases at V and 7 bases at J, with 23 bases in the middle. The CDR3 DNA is TGTGCCAGCTTACTACTTTCCCGGGGGCTCAGTGAGCAGTACGTC. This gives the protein CASLLLSRGLSEQYV.

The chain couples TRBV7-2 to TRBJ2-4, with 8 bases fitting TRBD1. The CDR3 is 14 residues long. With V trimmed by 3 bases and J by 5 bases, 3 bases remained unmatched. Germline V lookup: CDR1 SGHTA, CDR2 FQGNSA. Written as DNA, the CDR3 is TGTGCCAGCAGCTTGGGCAGGGGGCAAAACATTCAGTACTTC. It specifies CASSLGRGQNIQYF.

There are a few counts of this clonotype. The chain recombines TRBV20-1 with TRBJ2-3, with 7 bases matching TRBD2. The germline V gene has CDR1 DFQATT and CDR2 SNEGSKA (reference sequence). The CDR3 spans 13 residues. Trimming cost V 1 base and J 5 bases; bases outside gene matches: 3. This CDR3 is CSARARGGDTQYF. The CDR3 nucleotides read TGCAGTGCTAGAGCTCGCGGGGGAGATACGCAGTATTTT.

CDR3 amino acids: CATSRVAGKGDTQYF. Here the CDR3 DNA reads TGTGCCACCAGCAGAGTGGCGGGGAAAGGGGATACGCAGTATTTT. The V gene is TRBV15, the J gene TRBJ2-3, with TRBD2 as a possible D gene (6 bases). This CDR3 spans 15 amino acids. V was trimmed by 1 base and J by 6 bases, leaving 14 bases between them. The germline V gene has CDR1 LNHNV and CDR2 YYDKDF (reference sequence).

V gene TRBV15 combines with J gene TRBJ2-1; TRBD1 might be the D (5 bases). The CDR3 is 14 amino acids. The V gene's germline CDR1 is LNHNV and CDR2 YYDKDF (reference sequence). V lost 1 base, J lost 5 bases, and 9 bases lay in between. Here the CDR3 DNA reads TGTGCCACCAGCAGAGTCGACAGTGACAATGAGCAGTTCTTC. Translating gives CATSRVDSDNEQFF.

As DNA, the CDR3 is TGTGCCAGCAGCTTTGGTCCCCCGGCGGAGTTTTACCAAGAGACCCAGTACTTC. This translates into CASSFGPPAEFYQETQYF. The chain joins TRBV7-8 to TRBJ2-5; D remains ambiguous. The CDR3 has 18 residues. CDR1 is SGHVS and CDR2 is FQNEAQ in the germline V gene. V dropped 3 bases and J dropped 0 bases, with 20 bases sitting between them.

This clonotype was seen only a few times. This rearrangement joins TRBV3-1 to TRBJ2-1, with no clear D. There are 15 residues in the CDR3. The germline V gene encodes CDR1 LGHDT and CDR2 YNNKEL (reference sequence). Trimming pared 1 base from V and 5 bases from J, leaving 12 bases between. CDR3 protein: CASSQGAETNNEQFF. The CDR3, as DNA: TGTGCCAGCAGCCAAGGGGCAGAAACAAACAATGAGCAGTTCTTC.

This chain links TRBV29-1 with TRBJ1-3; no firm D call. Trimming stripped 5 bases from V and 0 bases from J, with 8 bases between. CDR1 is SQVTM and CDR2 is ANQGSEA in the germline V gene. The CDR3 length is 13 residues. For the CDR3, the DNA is TGCAGCGTTTACTCGAGCTCTGGAAACACCATATATTTT. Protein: CSVYSSSGNTIYF.

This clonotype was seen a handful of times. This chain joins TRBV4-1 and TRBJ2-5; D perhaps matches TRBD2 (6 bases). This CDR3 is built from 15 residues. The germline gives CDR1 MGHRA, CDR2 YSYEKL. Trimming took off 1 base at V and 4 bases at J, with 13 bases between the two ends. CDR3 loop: CASSQGERVVETQYF. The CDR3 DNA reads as TGCGCCAGCAGCCAAGGGGAGCGGGTAGTAGAGACCCAGTACTTC.

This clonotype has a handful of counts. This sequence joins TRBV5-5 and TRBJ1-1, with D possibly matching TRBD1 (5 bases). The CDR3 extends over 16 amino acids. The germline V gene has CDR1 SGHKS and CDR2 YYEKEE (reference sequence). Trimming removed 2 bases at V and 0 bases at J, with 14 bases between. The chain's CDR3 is CASSFGGARMNTEAFF. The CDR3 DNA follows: TGTGCCAGCAGCTTTGGCGGGGCGAGGATGAACACTGAAGCTTTCTTT. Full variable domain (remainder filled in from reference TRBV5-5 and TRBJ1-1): DAGVTQSPTHLIKTRGQQVTLRCSPISGHKSVSWYQQVLGQGPQFIFQYYEKEERGRGNFPDRFSARQFPNYSSELNVNALLLGDSALYLCASSFGGARMNTEAFFGQGTRLTVV.